This entry features one TCR beta chain sequence. These data originate in a study of blood T cell repertoires in COVID-19. Two negative PCRs, clearance, or symptom resolution characterized the recovered Cohort 3 donors. The V and J ends lost 7 bases and 2 bases respectively, with 18 bases between them. Germline assignment: CDR1 LNHNV and CDR2 YYDKDF (reference sequence). CDR3 length: 15 amino acids. Data came from immunoSEQ multiplex PCR; TCRdb stores just in-frame clones and leaves some out. The sample lists about 380,000 clones, 88% occurring once. The receptor was derived from a woman under 30 who had recovered from COVID-19. The chain is built from TRBV15 and TRBJ2-7; D is perhaps TRBD1 (6 bases). What was sequenced was PBMCs or T cells enriched from blood (not recorded which). The CDR3 loop is CATTKGAGDTYEQYF. The CDR3 bases are TGTGCCACCACCAAGGGAGCAGGGGACACCTACGAGCAGTACTTC.